This T cell receptor beta chain was recovered during a study of T cell responses to AZD1222 COVID-19 vaccine. The CDR3 consists of 15 residues. V shed 4 bases, J shed 3 bases, and the junction held 4 bases outside the gene matches. Germline V gene data show CDR1 as SGHRS and CDR2 as YFSETQ. Some clones are missing from TCRdb's copy, which holds only in-frame ones; the method was immunoSEQ multiplex PCR. The sample shows 130,000 to 150,000 clones, under 95% of them seen only once. The clonotype was recovered from an adult in good health. The V and J genes are TRBV5-1 and TRBJ2-2; 9 bases map to TRBD2. This material consisted of peripheral blood, taken on day 0 of MenACWY control vaccination. The CDR3 protein is CASSQGLAYTGELFF. DNA of the CDR3: TGCGCCAGCAGCCAAGGACTAGCGTACACCGGGGAGCTGTTTTTT.